Presented here are 13 T cell receptor beta chains from one specimen sequenced in a study of T cells in Graves' hyperthyroidism and ophthalmopathy. The source material, RNA transcripts, was used to amplify TCR beta CDR3 regions. Using the HTBI primer set, a first-round RT-PCR was run on the TCR CDR3. TCRdb reprocessed the multiplex PCR reads with MiXCR, giving one entry per CDR3 protein. The repertoire holds 500,000 to 650,000 distinct CDR3 sequences, with about 14% as singletons. The sample taken for sequencing was blood. The receptors come from a woman in her forties or fifties with Graves' ophthalmopathy.

On this clonotype itself: It may be a read error: a sequence one base away is much more abundant. CDR3 amino acids: CASSSASGMGETQYF. The DNA of the CDR3 is TGTGCCAGCAGCTCGGCTAGCGGGATGGGAGAGACCCAGTACTTC. This chain connects TRBV7-2 to TRBJ2-5, with 9 bases matching TRBD2. The CDR3 consists of 15 residues. Per the germline V gene, CDR1 is SGHTA and CDR2 is FQGNSA. J gave up 4 bases and V 4 bases, and 7 bases lay outside the gene matches.

The chain is built from TRBV29-1 and TRBJ2-5; no clear D gene. This CDR3 is 13 amino acids long. The germline V gene encodes CDR1 SQVTM and CDR2 ANQGSEA. V shed 3 bases and J shed 5 bases, with 13 bases lying between them. CDR3 amino acids: CSVDWTNGETQYF. The CDR3 DNA follows: TGCAGCGTTGATTGGACGAACGGGGAGACCCAGTACTTC.

This clonotype was seen only a few times. V usage is TRBV4-2 and J usage is TRBJ2-7; a possible D gene is TRBD1 (5 bases). With 0 bases removed from V and 2 bases from J, the gap between germline ends came to 14 bases. Germline CDR1 is LGHNA and CDR2 is YNFKEQ. The CDR3 loop spans 16 amino acids. CDR3 sequence: CASSQEADSVTYEQYF. As DNA, the CDR3 is TGTGCCAGCAGCCAAGAGGCCGACAGTGTTACCTACGAGCAGTACTTC.

The V gene is TRBV6-1, the J gene TRBJ1-1, with a weak D call TRBD1 (6 bases). The V end was cut by 4 bases, the J end by 6 bases, with 12 bases between. CDR3 length: 13 amino acids. The germline V gene encodes CDR1 MNHNS and CDR2 SASEGT. The CDR3 DNA reads TGTGCCAGCAGTGCCATCAGGGGACCTGAAGCTTTCTTT. Its protein is CASSAIRGPEAFF.

This clonotype was recorded a few times. A clone one base away is much larger, so this may be a read error. Here the CDR3 omits its conserved ending phenylalanine or tryptophan, so a read error is the likely source. The chain combines TRBV7-3 with TRBJ2-7; no definite D call. The CDR3 loop spans 12 amino acids. Trimming took 5 bases from V and 3 from J, leaving 8 bases between them. Germline V gene sequence: CDR1 SGHTA, CDR2 FQGTGA. CDR3 region: CASSDDGYEQYL. In nucleotides, the CDR3 is TGTGCCAGCAGCGACGACGGCTACGAGCAGTACCTC.

The rearrangement joins TRBV27 to TRBJ1-5; D gene ambiguous. From germline, CDR1 is MNHEY and CDR2 SMNVEV (reference sequence). Deletions cut 3 bases from V and 5 bases from J, with 11 bases between. The CDR3 loop spans 14 amino acids. The CDR3 region has the DNA TGTGCCAGCAGTTTTATTGGGTATGATCAGCCCCAGCATTTT. Translation gives CASSFIGYDQPQHF.

The sample holds many counts of this clonotype. The rearrangement links TRBV27 to TRBJ1-1, with 8 nucleotides matching TRBD1. Germline V CDR1 and CDR2: MNHEY, SMNVEV (reference sequence). CDR3 length: 14 residues. Unmatched junction bases numbered 8, after V lost 10 bases and J lost 1 base. The CDR3, as DNA: TGTGCCACTCAACCCAGGGGGCCGAACACTGAAGCTTTCTTT. As protein: CATQPRGPNTEAFF.

This chain joins TRBV6-1 and TRBJ2-1; D is unclear. The V gene's germline CDR1 is MNHNS and CDR2 SASEGT. The V end lost 2 bases, the J end lost 9 bases, and 5 bases lay between the germline ends. This CDR3 contains 11 residues. The CDR3 DNA is TGTGCCAGCAGTGAACTGGGTGAGCAGTTCTTC. Encoded protein: CASSELGEQFF.

This clonotype was picked up many times. This chain joins TRBV30 and TRBJ1-2; D is unresolved. Germline CDR1 GTSNPN, CDR2 SVGIG (reference sequence). The CDR3 is made up of 11 amino acids. Trimming pared 1 base from V and 8 bases from J, leaving 8 bases between. For the CDR3, the DNA is TGTGCCTGGAGTGGCGCTTTGGGCTACACCTTC. The encoded protein is CAWSGALGYTF.

This clonotype has more than one count but fewer than ten. The chain couples TRBV19 to TRBJ1-1, with 7 bases that match TRBD1. The CDR3 sequence is 13 residues long. Germline CDR1 LNHDA, CDR2 SQIVND (reference sequence). Trimming removed 6 bases from V and 3 bases from J; junction bases left unmatched: 4. CDR3 coding DNA: TGTGCCAGTAGGAAAACAGGGGACACTGAAGCTTTCTTT. This codes for CASRKTGDTEAFF.

This clonotype was found many times. This sequence joins TRBV12-3 or TRBV12-4 and TRBJ2-5; 8 bases are a match to TRBD1. The CDR3 spans 14 residues. The ends lost 7 bases at V and 2 bases at J; junction bases unmatched: 6. DNA for the CDR3: TGTGCCAGCACCGCGACAGGGGCGCAAGAGACCCAGTACTTC. Translation gives CASTATGAQETQYF.

This clonotype was seen more than once but under ten times. Just one base apart from a much larger clone, this may be a read error. The chain links TRBV12-3 or TRBV12-4 to TRBJ1-2; 7 bases fit TRBD1. V trimming: 5 bases; J trimming: 4 bases; junction bases outside the gene matches: 13. The CDR3 covers 16 residues. Here the CDR3 DNA reads TGTGCCAGCAGTATAGACAAGGGGGCATTGACCTATGGCTACACCTTC. Its protein is CASSIDKGALTYGYTF.

This clonotype occurred many times. The rearrangement uses TRBV11-2 and TRBJ2-1; 7 nucleotides line up with TRBD2. Trimming cost V 4 bases and J 9 bases; bases outside gene matches: 15. CDR3 length equals 16 residues. Germline CDR1 reads SGHAT; CDR2 reads FQNNGV. CDR3 sequence: CASSSRRDYPFGEQFF. In DNA form, the CDR3 reads TGTGCCAGCAGCTCCAGGCGGGACTATCCATTTGGTGAGCAGTTCTTC. Full variable domain (rest looked up from reference TRBV11-2 and TRBJ2-1): EAGVAQSPRYKIIEKRQSVAFWCNPISGHATLYWYQQILGQGPKLLIQFQNNGVVDDSQLPKDRFSAERLKGVDSTLKIQPAKLEDSAVYLCASSSRRDYPFGEQFFGPGTRLTVL.